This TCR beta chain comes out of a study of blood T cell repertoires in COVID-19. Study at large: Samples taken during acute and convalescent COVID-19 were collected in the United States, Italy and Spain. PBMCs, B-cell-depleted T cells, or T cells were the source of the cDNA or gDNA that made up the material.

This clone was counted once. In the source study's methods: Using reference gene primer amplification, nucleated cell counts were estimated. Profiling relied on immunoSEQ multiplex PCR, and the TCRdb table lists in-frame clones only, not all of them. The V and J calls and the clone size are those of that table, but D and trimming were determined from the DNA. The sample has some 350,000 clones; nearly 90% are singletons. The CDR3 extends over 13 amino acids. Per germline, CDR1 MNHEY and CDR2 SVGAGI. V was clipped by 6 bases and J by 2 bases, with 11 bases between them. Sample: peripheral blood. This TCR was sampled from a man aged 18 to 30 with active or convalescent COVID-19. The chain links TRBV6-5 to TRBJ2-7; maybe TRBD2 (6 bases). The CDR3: CASSRDWTYEQYF. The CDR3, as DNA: TGTGCCAGCAGCCGGGACTGGACCTACGAGCAGTACTTC.